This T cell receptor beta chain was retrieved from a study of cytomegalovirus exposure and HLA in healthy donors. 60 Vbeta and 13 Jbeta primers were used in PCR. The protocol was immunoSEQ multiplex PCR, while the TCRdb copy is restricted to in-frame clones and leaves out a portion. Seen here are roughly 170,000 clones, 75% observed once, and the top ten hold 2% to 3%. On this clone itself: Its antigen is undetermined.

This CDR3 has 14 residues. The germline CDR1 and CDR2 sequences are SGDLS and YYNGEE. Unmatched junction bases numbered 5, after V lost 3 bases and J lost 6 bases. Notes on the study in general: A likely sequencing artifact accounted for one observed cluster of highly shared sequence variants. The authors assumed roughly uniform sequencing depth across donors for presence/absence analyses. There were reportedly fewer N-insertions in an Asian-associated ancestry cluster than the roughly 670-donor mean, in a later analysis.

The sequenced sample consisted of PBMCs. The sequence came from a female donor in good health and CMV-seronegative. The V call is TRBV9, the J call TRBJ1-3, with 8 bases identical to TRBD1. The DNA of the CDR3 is TGTGCCAGCAGCGCCGGACAGGGCTCAAACACCATATATTTT. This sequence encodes CASSAGQGSNTIYF.